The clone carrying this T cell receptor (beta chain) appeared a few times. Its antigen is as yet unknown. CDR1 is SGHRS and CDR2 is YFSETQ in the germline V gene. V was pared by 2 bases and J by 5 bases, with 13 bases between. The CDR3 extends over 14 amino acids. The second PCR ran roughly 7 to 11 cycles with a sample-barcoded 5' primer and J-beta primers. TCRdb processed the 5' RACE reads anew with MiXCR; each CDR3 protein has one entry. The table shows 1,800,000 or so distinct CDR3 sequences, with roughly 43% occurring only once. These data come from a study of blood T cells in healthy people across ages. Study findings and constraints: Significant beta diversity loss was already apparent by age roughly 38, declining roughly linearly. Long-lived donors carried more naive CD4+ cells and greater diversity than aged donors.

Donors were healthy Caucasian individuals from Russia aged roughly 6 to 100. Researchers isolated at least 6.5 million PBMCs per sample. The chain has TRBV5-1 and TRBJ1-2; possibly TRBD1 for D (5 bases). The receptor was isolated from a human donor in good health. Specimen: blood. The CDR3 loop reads CASSLSGTSYGYTF. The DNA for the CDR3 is TGCGCCAGCAGCTTATCCGGGACCTCGTATGGCTACACCTTC.